Here is one T cell receptor beta chain with its context. Its specificity is unknown. The length of the CDR3 is 18 residues. The germline V gene encodes CDR1 LNHDA and CDR2 SQIVND (reference sequence). The V end was cut by 2 bases, the J end by 0 bases, with 20 bases between. Clones were read by immunoSEQ multiplex PCR, and TCRdb kept only the in-frame ones, dropping some. The repertoire holds 100,000 or so clones, with roughly 88% as singletons. The sample belongs to a study of OX40 agonist ivuxolimab in advanced cancers. Overall study findings and caveats: At 0.1 to 3.0 mg/kg, clonal expansion of CD4+ and CD8+ blood T cells had occurred by week 6. Some patients without response likewise showed low normalized clonal expansion.

The source of this sequence is an adult with an advanced solid tumor such as melanoma, head and neck, liver or kidney cancer. This sample comprised CD4+ or CD8+ T cells sorted from blood, obtained in a trial of the OX40 agonist ivuxolimab. The rearrangement uses TRBV19 and TRBJ2-7, with D perhaps matching TRBD1 (7 bases). Here the CDR3 reads CASSISGARGPNSYEQYF. The CDR3 nucleotides read TGTGCCAGTAGTATATCGGGGGCAAGGGGGCCTAACTCCTACGAGCAGTACTTC.